This T cell receptor beta chain originates from a study of OX40 agonist ivuxolimab in advanced cancers. Study details: Patients were given ivuxolimab, an antibody that agonizes OX40 (CD134). Enrollees could have had prior anti-PD-1, anti-PD-L1 or anti-CTLA-4 therapy, which about 40% had received. Study results and caveats: Expanded peripheral T cell antigen specificity was not determined.

TCRdb's copy holds only in-frame clones and misses some; the assay was immunoSEQ multiplex PCR. The table records 75,000 to 90,000 clones, 65% to 85% of them present only once. Blood samples were obtained at baseline, cycle 4 day 1, and cycle 7 day 1. This CDR3 has 15 residues. Germline lookup yields CDR1 MGHRA and CDR2 YSYEKL. The V end was cut by 3 bases, the J end by 0 bases, with 11 bases between. A word on this clone: The antigen remains unidentified.

The material sequenced was CD4+ or CD8+ T cells sorted from blood, taken in a trial of the OX40 agonist ivuxolimab. This TCR was recovered from an adult with an advanced solid tumor such as melanoma, head and neck, liver or kidney cancer. V gene TRBV4-1 combines with J gene TRBJ1-1, with no clear D. The CDR3 protein is CASSQGTQMNTEAFF. The CDR3 DNA sequence: TGCGCCAGCAGCCAGGGTACCCAGATGAACACTGAAGCTTTCTTT.